This T cell receptor (beta chain) was captured in a study of blood T cell repertoires in COVID-19 (dated by TCRdb to 2018 to 2020). Context from the whole study: The collaborator samples originated in the United States, Italy and Spain and spanned the acute and convalescent phases of COVID-19. HLA class I and class II types, where available, came from metadata supplied by the sample provider rather than from assay-based typing. The prospective study material was composed of cDNA or gDNA derived from T cells, B-cell-depleted T cells, or PBMCs. The sample metadata nearly always contained a de-identified subject ID, COVID-19 status, age in years and sex. Samples were obtained from the ongoing ImmuneRACE study (first 160 participants) and from about 1,300 subjects provided by 6 global collaborators. Deeply sampled blood TCRbeta repertoires from subjects exposed to, actively infected with, or recovered from COVID-19 were included in the dataset. The repertoires were released in a freely available public database meant as a resource for research on the immune response to SARS-CoV-2.

The research as a whole found: The amount of clinical and demographic metadata varied by source and participant and was provided uncurated.

On this clone: This receptor's antigen is unknown. Nothing much larger sits one base from this clone, and base qualities are not available.

The CDR3 holds 13 amino acids from the cysteine to the phenylalanine. Only the CDR3 DNA stays, 39 bases, in frame from base 1. V was cut back by 0 bases and J by 5 bases, leaving a gap of 8 bases between them. Enrolling through a virtual design, the prospective study's participants ranged in age from roughly 18 to 100 years and lived across 24 United States geographic areas. Cohort assignment in the prospective study relied on participant-reported clinical history from a screening survey and a study questionnaire. In the prospective study, whole blood, serum and a nasopharyngeal or oropharyngeal swab were collected from each participant by mobile phlebotomists. Participants in the prospective study had the option to provide additional blood draws and questionnaires over a roughly two-month period. Before DNA extraction, blood samples from the prospective study were shipped at room temperature or frozen.

TCRbeta CDR3 regions were amplified from genomic DNA by means of the immunoSEQ Assay, a bias-controlled multiplex PCR. The authors' pipeline ran thus. Within the assay, amplification of reference gene primers was used to estimate how many nucleated cells each sample contained. Sequence reads were collapsed and filtered to measure the absolute abundance of every unique TCRbeta CDR3 rearrangement. Productive Simpson clonality was computed per sample as the square root of Simpson's diversity index over productive rearrangements. TCRdb took this table from immuneACCESS and kept in-frame rearrangements with V and J called. Such tables lack part of the clones; where checked against another copy, unresolved V genes explain under half of the gap, and the rest is unexplained. The V and J calls and clone size are taken from that table; D and trimming were inferred from the DNA. The sample table holds around 340,000 clones, of which roughly 85% were seen once. Approximately 4.4% of the sample is in the top ten clones.

Material for sequencing was PBMCs or T cells enriched from blood (not recorded which). The source is a woman between 40 and 55 years old with acute COVID-19. In this chain, TRBV23-1 is recombined with TRBJ2-7; no D gene can be assigned with confidence. TRBV23-1 is reported as an ORF; its role is uncertain. The DNA sequence reads TGCGCCAGCAGTCAATCGAACATCGACGAGCAGTACTTC. The encoded protein is CASSQSNIDEQYF.